Below are 30 T cell receptor beta chains sequenced from a single sample in a study of shared clonotypes between healthy human individuals. Assay: immunoSEQ multiplex PCR; the TCRdb copy retains only in-frame clones and omits some. Of 2 million to 2.5 million clones in the sample, about 94% were seen once. Sequencing input: naive CD4+ T cells sorted from blood. Subset reported: CD45RA+ positively selected. The receptors here all came from a young man in good health.

The rearrangement links TRBV4-1 to TRBJ2-2, with 10 bases aligning to TRBD1. Germline-derived CDR1 and CDR2 are MGHRA and YSYEKL. CDR3 length: 17 amino acids. The V segment lost 0 bases and the J segment 7 bases; nucleotides outside the gene matches: 8. The CDR3 sequence is CASSQDKGTGVVGELFF. The CDR3 DNA reads TGCGCCAGCAGCCAAGATAAGGGGACAGGGGTGGTCGGGGAGCTGTTTTTT.

This clone was seen only once. In the same sample, other DNA sequences code for this CDR3. The rearrangement uses TRBV5-1 and TRBJ2-5; D may be TRBD1 (5 bases). The CDR3 runs 12 residues. Germline V gene lookup returns CDR1 SGHRS and CDR2 YFSETQ. V lost 3 bases and J 5 bases, leaving 8 bases between the germline ends. The chain's CDR3 is CASSYQGETQYF. In DNA form, the CDR3 reads TGCGCCAGCAGCTACCAGGGCGAGACCCAGTACTTC.

The rearrangement links TRBV5-4 to TRBJ1-5, with D perhaps TRBD1 (5 bases). This CDR3 is built from 14 residues. Germline V gene sequence: CDR1 SGHNT, CDR2 YYREEE (reference sequence). V gave up 2 bases and J gave up 4 bases, with 10 bases separating them. CDR3 nucleotides: TGTGCCAGCAGCTTTTTCGGGGGTAATCAGCCCCAGCATTTT. This gives the protein CASSFFGGNQPQHF.

The gene calls are TRBV7-2 and TRBJ2-7, with TRBD2 matching 11 bases. Germline lookup yields CDR1 SGHTA and CDR2 FQGNSA. There are 15 residues in the CDR3. After removal of 5 bases from V and 4 bases from J, the junction contained 7 bases not matched to a gene. CDR3 in amino acids: CASSRRGLAGYEQYF. In DNA form, the CDR3 reads TGTGCCAGCAGCCGGAGAGGACTAGCGGGTTACGAGCAGTACTTC.

This clone was detected only once. The chain couples TRBV11-3 to TRBJ2-5; D is ambiguous. The germline V gene encodes CDR1 SGHNT and CDR2 YENEEA. V lost 4 bases, J lost 5 bases, and 14 bases lay in between. The CDR3 totals 14 residues. The CDR3 loop is CASSSRPSRETQYF. DNA for the CDR3: TGTGCCAGCAGCTCCAGACCCTCGCGGGAGACCCAGTACTTC.

About this clone itself: This sample includes further DNA sequences coding for the same CDR3. CDR3: CASSYLGSYGYTF. CDR3 in DNA: TGTGCCAGCAGTTACTTAGGGTCTTATGGCTACACCTTC. The chain links TRBV6-6 to TRBJ1-2; no definite D call. The CDR3 consists of 13 residues. V was trimmed by 1 base and J by 5 bases, leaving 8 bases between them. Germline V CDR1 and CDR2: MNHNY, SVGAGI (reference sequence).

The genes are TRBV5-1 and TRBJ1-1; D might be TRBD1 (5 bases). This CDR3 is 15 amino acids long. Germline values: CDR1 SGHRS, CDR2 YFSETQ. The V end lost 0 bases, the J end lost 1 base, and 10 bases lay between the germline ends. The CDR3 sequence: CASSLEGPSNTEAFF. CDR3 DNA sequence: TGCGCCAGCAGCTTGGAGGGACCGTCGAACACTGAAGCTTTCTTT.

The gene calls are TRBV30 and TRBJ2-7; 11 bases are a match to TRBD1. This CDR3 is 14 amino acids long. The V gene's germline CDR1 is GTSNPN and CDR2 SVGIG (reference sequence). DNA for the CDR3: TGTGCTCTCGAAGGGACAGGGGGCTCCTACGAGCAGTACTTC. It codes for CALEGTGGSYEQYF.

The chain couples TRBV9 to TRBJ1-2; no clear D. The CDR3 covers 12 residues. V dropped 0 bases and J dropped 4 bases, with 4 bases sitting between them. Germline CDR1 SGDLS, CDR2 YYNGEE. The DNA for the CDR3 is TGTGCCAGCAGCGTAGGGCGCTATGGCTACACCTTC. The encoded protein is CASSVGRYGYTF. Full variable domain (remainder filled in from reference TRBV9 and TRBJ1-2): DSGVTQTPKHLITATGQRVTLRCSPRSGDLSVYWYQQSLDQGLQFLIQYYNGEERAKGNILERFSAQQFPDLHSELNLSSLELGDSALYFCASSVGRYGYTFGSGTRLTVV.

The rearrangement uses TRBV28 and TRBJ2-2; D call uncertain. The V gene's germline CDR1 is MDHEN and CDR2 SYDVKM. Trimming shortened V by 6 bases and J by 0 bases, and 5 bases separated the two germline ends. The CDR3 length is 13 residues. As DNA, the CDR3 is TGTGCCAGCAGAACCACGAACACCGGGGAGCTGTTTTTT. Its translation: CASRTTNTGELFF.

On this clone itself: Other nucleotide sequences from this sample produce the same CDR3. CDR3: CASSPGQIYEQYF. The CDR3 bases are TGTGCCAGCTCGCCGGGACAGATTTACGAGCAGTACTTC. This rearrangement joins TRBV18 to TRBJ2-7; 7 bases agree with TRBD1. The CDR3 runs 13 residues. The germline V gene has CDR1 KGHSH and CDR2 LQKENI. J lost 4 bases, V lost 6 bases, and 6 bases had no gene match.

This chain connects TRBV30 to TRBJ2-7; D is ambiguous. This CDR3 is 11 amino acids long. Germline assignment: CDR1 GTSNPN and CDR2 SVGIG (reference sequence). The V gene lost 3 bases and the J gene lost 5 bases, with 8 bases spanning the gap. The CDR3 DNA reads TGTGCCTGGAGCGACCCCAACGAGCAGTACTTC. Protein product: CAWSDPNEQYF.

This clone is a singleton in its sample. The CDR3 DNA follows: TGTGCCAGCAGCTCCTCCGGGACTAGCGGGGGGGTGGCCCAGTACTTC. Amino acid sequence: CASSSSGTSGGVAQYF. This chain joins TRBV7-2 and TRBJ2-5; TRBD2 matches at 16 bases. CDR1 is SGHTA, CDR2 FQGNSA, per germline. J was trimmed by 9 bases and V by 4 bases; bases with no gene match: 8. The length of the CDR3 is 16 residues.

V usage is TRBV18 and J usage is TRBJ1-1, with 8 bases aligning to TRBD1. V lost 4 bases and J lost 11; bases outside the gene matches: 6. CDR3 length: 12 amino acids. The germline gives CDR1 KGHSH, CDR2 LQKENI. CDR3 sequence (DNA): TGTGCCAGCTCACTGGACAGGGAATGGGCTTTCTTT. Its translation is CASSLDREWAFF. The full variable domain, completed using reference TRBV18 and TRBJ1-1, is NAGVMQNPRHLVRRRGQEARLRCSPMKGHSHVYWYRQLPEEGLKFMVYLQKENIIDESGMPKERFSAEFPKEGPSILRIQQVVRGDSAAYFCASSLDREWAFFGQGTRLTVV.

In this sample, this clone turned up a few times. The chain joins TRBV7-5 to TRBJ2-1; the table's D gene call, TRBD1, was not cross checked with the DNA. TRBV7-5 is a known pseudogene. This CDR3 region has 15 residues. In DNA, the CDR3 is TGTGCCAGAAGCTTCCAGACAGGGGGCTACAATGAGCAGTTCTTC. It specifies CARSFQTGGYNEQFF.

V gene TRBV11-2 combines with J gene TRBJ1-6; possible D gene TRBD1, 5 bases. The CDR3 is made up of 17 amino acids. Germline V gene sequence: CDR1 SGHAT, CDR2 FQNNGV. The V end lost 5 bases, the J end lost 2 bases, and 16 bases lay between the germline ends. CDR3 loop: CASSAPGGGTYNSPLHF. CDR3 in DNA: TGTGCCAGCAGCGCCCCAGGTGGGGGGACCTATAATTCACCCCTCCACTTT. The full variable domain, in which reference TRBV11-2 and TRBJ1-6 provide the parts outside the CDR3, is EAGVAQSPRYKIIEKRQSVAFWCNPISGHATLYWYQQILGQGPKLLIQFQNNGVVDDSQLPKDRFSAERLKGVDSTLKIQPAKLEDSAVYLCASSAPGGGTYNSPLHFGNGTRLTVT.

The CDR3 loop is CASSLSGTKRSETQYF. CDR3 nucleotide sequence: TGTGCCAGCAGCCTTTCTGGGACAAAGCGGTCAGAGACCCAGTACTTC. The J gene is TRBJ2-5, the V gene TRBV7-2, with D possibly TRBD1 on 6 matching bases. V shed 5 bases and J shed 4 bases, with 20 bases lying between them. This CDR3 has 16 amino acids. CDR1 and CDR2 from the germline V gene are SGHTA and FQGNSA.

This clone was observed a single time. This sequence joins TRBV7-2 and TRBJ1-2, with D possibly being TRBD1 (5 bases). The CDR3 length is 13 residues. V lost 6 bases, J lost 4 bases, and 12 bases lay in between. The germline V gene encodes CDR1 SGHTA and CDR2 FQGNSA. For the CDR3, the DNA is TGTGCCAGCAGACAGACAGTGGGCTATGGCTACACCTTC. This encodes CASRQTVGYGYTF. Based on the CDR3 plus reference TRBV7-2 and TRBJ1-2, the full variable domain is GAGVSQSPSNKVTEKGKDVELRCDPISGHTALYWYRQSLGQGLEFLIYFQGNSAPDKSGLPSDRFSAERTGGSVSTLTIQRTQQEDSAVYLCASRQTVGYGYTFGSGTRLTVV.

The rearrangement uses TRBV29-1 and TRBJ2-1, with 13 bases lining up with TRBD2. The CDR3 runs to 16 residues. Germline V gene sequence: CDR1 SQVTM, CDR2 ANQGSEA. Trimming cost V 6 bases and J 2 bases; bases outside gene matches: 7. As DNA, the CDR3 is TGCAGCGTCCGGACTAGCGGGAGTGTAGCCTACAATGAGCAGTTCTTC. As protein: CSVRTSGSVAYNEQFF.

The chain combines TRBV5-3 with TRBJ2-7; 7 bases fit TRBD1. TRBV5-3 is an ORF, and what it does is uncertain. The trim removed 4 bases at V and 3 bases at J, leaving 19 bases unmatched. The length of the CDR3 is 18 residues. The CDR3 DNA sequence: TGTGCCAGAAGCCTAAAGCTGAAAGACAGGGAAGGTCACTACGAGCAGTACTTC. Protein sequence: CARSLKLKDREGHYEQYF.

This clone was counted once. The CDR3 reads CASSVAGALTGELFF. In nucleotides, the CDR3 is TGTGCCAGCAGCGTTGCAGGGGCGCTTACCGGGGAGCTGTTTTTT. The chain links TRBV7-9 to TRBJ2-2; TRBD1 might be the D (6 bases). The CDR3 contains 15 residues. V gave up 5 bases and J gave up 5 bases, with 15 bases separating them. Looked up from germline, CDR1 is SEHNR and CDR2 is FQNEAQ (reference sequence).

The rearrangement joins TRBV28 to TRBJ2-7; 8 positions match TRBD1. The CDR3 has 15 residues. Looked up from germline, CDR1 is MDHEN and CDR2 is SYDVKM. Trimming at V came to 7 bases and at J to 1 base, leaving 9 bases not matched to a gene. CDR3 in DNA: TGTGCCAGCACCTTCAGGGGGCTTGGGTCCTACGAGCAGTACTTC. Its translation: CASTFRGLGSYEQYF.

The chain employs TRBV6-6 and TRBJ1-2, with a possible D match to TRBD1 (6 bases). The CDR3 covers 14 residues. Germline CDR1 is MNHNY and CDR2 is SVGAGI (reference sequence). V was trimmed by 6 bases and J by 5 bases, leaving 16 bases between them. The CDR3 sequence is CASSGDKGGYGYTF. Written as DNA, the CDR3 is TGTGCCAGCAGCGGGGACAAGGGAGGGTATGGCTACACCTTC.

This clone was observed a single time. CDR3 sequence: CASSPGSTGNEKLFF. The CDR3 DNA sequence: TGTGCCAGCAGCCCAGGATCGACAGGGAATGAAAAACTGTTTTTT. The chain links TRBV9 to TRBJ1-4; 7 nucleotides match TRBD1. This CDR3 contains 15 residues. The trim removed 4 bases at V and 5 bases at J, leaving 8 bases unmatched. Germline V gene data show CDR1 as SGDLS and CDR2 as YYNGEE.

The chain uses TRBV19 and TRBJ2-7; perhaps TRBD1 as D (6 bases). The germline gives CDR1 LNHDA, CDR2 SQIVND (reference sequence). CDR3 length equals 13 residues. V lost 3 bases and J lost 3, with 9 bases in between. Here the CDR3 reads CASSIGQYYEQYF. CDR3 DNA sequence: TGTGCCAGTAGTATCGGACAGTACTACGAGCAGTACTTC.

The V gene is TRBV30, the J gene TRBJ2-7; either TRBD1 or TRBD2 may supply D (6 bases each). Trimming shortened V by 0 bases and J by 6 bases, and 18 bases separated the two germline ends. Germline values: CDR1 GTSNPN, CDR2 SVGIG (reference sequence). This CDR3 comprises 15 residues. CDR3 DNA: TGTGCCTGGAGTGTAGGGGGAACGGGACTGGGCGAGCAGTACTTC. Protein: CAWSVGGTGLGEQYF. Using reference TRBV30 and TRBJ2-7 for the parts outside the CDR3, the full variable domain is SQTIHQWPATLVQPVGSPLSLECTVEGTSNPNLYWYRQAAGRGLQLLFYSVGIGQISSEVPQNLSASRPQDRQFILSSKKLLLSDSGFYLCAWSVGGTGLGEQYFGPGTRLTVT.

This clone was observed once. The rearrangement links TRBV25-1 to TRBJ2-3; D might be TRBD2 (6 bases). Between the trimmed V and J ends, which lost 1 base and 3 bases, there was a span of 11 bases. This CDR3 is 15 amino acids long. CDR1 and CDR2 from the germline V gene are MGHDK and SYGVNS. Here the CDR3 reads CASSELGGVTDTQYF. The CDR3 bases are TGTGCCAGCAGTGAATTGGGCGGGGTAACAGATACGCAGTATTTT.

V and J are TRBV4-1 and TRBJ2-7; D perhaps matches TRBD1 (6 bases). The CDR3 loop spans 14 amino acids. Germline CDR1 reads MGHRA; CDR2 reads YSYEKL. Trimming removed 4 bases at V and 4 bases at J, with 14 bases between. The CDR3 is CASSPDEQGYEQYF. The CDR3 DNA reads as TGCGCCAGCAGCCCGGATGAACAGGGTTACGAGCAGTACTTC.

In this sample, this clone turned up a few times. The chain uses TRBV7-2 and TRBJ1-6, with no clear D. Per the germline V gene, CDR1 is SGHTA and CDR2 is FQGNSA. The CDR3 length is 14 residues. Trimming stripped 5 bases from V and 6 bases from J, with 11 bases between. The CDR3 bases are TGTGCCAGCAGCCTGGATACCGCTAATTCACCCCTCCACTTT. This encodes CASSLDTANSPLHF.

The chain combines TRBV7-9 with TRBJ2-2; no reliable D call. CDR3 length: 14 residues. Germline values: CDR1 SEHNR, CDR2 FQNEAQ (reference sequence). Trimming took off 1 base at V and 6 bases at J, with 9 bases between the two ends. In DNA form, the CDR3 reads TGTGCCAGCAGCTTAGACGGGTTCCCCGGGGAGCTGTTTTTT. Residues: CASSLDGFPGELFF.